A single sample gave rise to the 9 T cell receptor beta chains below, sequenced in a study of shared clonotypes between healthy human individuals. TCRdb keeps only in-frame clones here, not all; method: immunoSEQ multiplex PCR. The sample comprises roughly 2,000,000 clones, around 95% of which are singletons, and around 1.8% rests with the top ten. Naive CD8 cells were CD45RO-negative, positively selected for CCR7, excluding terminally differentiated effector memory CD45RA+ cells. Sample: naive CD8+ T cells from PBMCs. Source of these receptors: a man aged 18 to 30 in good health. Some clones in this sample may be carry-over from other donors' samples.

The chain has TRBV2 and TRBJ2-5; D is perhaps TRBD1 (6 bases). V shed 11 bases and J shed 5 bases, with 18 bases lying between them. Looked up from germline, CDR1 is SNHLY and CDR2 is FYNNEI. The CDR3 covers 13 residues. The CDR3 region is CAGWDTLEETQYF. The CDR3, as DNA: TGTGCCGGTTGGGACACACTGGAGGAGACCCAGTACTTC.

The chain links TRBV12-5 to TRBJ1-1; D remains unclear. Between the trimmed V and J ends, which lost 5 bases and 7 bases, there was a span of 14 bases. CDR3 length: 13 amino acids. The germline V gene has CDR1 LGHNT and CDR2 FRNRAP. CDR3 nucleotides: TGTGCTAGTGGTCGGGCGGTAGGACTTGAAGCTTTCTTT. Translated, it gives CASGRAVGLEAFF. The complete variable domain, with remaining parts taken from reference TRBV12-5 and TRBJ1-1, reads DARVTQTPRHKVTEMGQEVTMRCQPILGHNTVFWYRQTMMQGLELLAYFRNRAPLDDSGMPKDRFSAEMPDATLATLKIQPSEPRDSAVYFCASGRAVGLEAFFGQGTRLTVV.

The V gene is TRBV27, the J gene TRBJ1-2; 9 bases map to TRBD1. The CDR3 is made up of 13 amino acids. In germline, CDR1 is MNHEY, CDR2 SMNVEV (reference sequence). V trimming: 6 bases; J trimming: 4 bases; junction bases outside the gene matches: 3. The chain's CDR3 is CASRQQGAYGYTF. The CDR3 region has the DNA TGTGCCAGCAGACAACAGGGGGCCTATGGCTACACCTTC.

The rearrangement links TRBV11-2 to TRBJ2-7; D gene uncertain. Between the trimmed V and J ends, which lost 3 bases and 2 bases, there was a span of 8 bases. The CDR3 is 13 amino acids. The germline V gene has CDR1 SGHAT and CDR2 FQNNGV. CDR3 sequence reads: CASSFFKTYEQYF. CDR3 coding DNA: TGTGCCAGCAGCTTTTTTAAGACCTACGAGCAGTACTTC.

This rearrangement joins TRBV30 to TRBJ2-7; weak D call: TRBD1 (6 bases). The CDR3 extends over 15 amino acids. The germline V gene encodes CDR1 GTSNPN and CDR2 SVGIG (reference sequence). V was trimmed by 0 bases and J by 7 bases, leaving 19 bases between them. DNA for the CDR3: TGTGCCTGGAGTGTAGGTTCGGGACACGGACAAGAGCAGTACTTC. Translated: CAWSVGSGHGQEQYF.

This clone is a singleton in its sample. The chain's CDR3 is CATKGEPGQRFFEAFF. CDR3 nucleotides: TGTGCCACCAAAGGGGAACCGGGACAGCGCTTTTTTGAAGCTTTCTTT. The chain uses TRBV19 and TRBJ1-1, with 7 bases matching TRBD1. J was trimmed by 7 bases and V by 10 bases; bases with no gene match: 21. Germline CDR1 reads LNHDA; CDR2 reads SQIVND (reference sequence). The length of the CDR3 is 16 residues.

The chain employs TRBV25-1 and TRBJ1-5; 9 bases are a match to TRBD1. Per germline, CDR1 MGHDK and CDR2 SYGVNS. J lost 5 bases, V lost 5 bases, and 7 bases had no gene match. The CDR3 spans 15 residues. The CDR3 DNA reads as TGTGCCAGCAGTCGGCCGGACAGGGGAGATCAGCCCCAGCATTTT. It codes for CASSRPDRGDQPQHF.

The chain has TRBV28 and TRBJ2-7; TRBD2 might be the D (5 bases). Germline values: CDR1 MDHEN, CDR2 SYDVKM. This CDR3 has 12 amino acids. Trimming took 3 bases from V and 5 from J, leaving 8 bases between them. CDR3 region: CASSFYGNEQYF. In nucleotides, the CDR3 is TGTGCCAGCAGTTTTTACGGGAACGAGCAGTACTTC.

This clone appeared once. This CDR3 is CASSPGSKTGGAGTEAFF. In nucleotides, the CDR3 is TGTGCCAGCAGCCCGGGGTCCAAAACAGGGGGGGCTGGAACTGAAGCTTTCTTT. The chain joins TRBV9 to TRBJ1-1; 8 nucleotides line up with TRBD1. The CDR3 length is 18 residues. Unmatched junction bases numbered 19, after V lost 4 bases and J lost 5 bases. CDR1 and CDR2 from the germline V gene are SGDLS and YYNGEE.